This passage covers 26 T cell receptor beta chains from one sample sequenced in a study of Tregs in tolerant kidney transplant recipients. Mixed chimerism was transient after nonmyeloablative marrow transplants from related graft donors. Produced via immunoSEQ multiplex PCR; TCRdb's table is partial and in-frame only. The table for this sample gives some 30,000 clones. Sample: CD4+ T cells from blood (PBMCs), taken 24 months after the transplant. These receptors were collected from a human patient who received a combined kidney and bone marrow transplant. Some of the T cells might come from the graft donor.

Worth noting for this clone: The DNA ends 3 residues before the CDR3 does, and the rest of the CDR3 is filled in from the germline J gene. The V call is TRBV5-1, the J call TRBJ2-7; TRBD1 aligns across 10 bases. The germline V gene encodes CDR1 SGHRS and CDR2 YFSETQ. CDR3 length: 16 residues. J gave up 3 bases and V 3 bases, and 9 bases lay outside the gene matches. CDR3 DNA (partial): TGCGCCAGCAGCTCGAAGCTGGACAGGGGGAACTACGAG. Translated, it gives CASSSKLDRGNYE. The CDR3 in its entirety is CASSSKLDRGNYEQYF.

The CDR3 protein is CASSETGVNIQYF. CDR3 DNA (partial): TGTGCCAGCAGTGAAACAGGGGTAAACATT. This chain uses TRBV6-1 with TRBJ2-4; 7 bases line up with TRBD1. The DNA ends 3 residues before the CDR3 does, and the rest of the CDR3 is filled in from the germline J gene. The CDR3 length is 13 residues. Looked up from germline, CDR1 is MNHNS and CDR2 is SASEGT. V trimming: 2 bases; J trimming: 6 bases; junction bases outside the gene matches: 1.

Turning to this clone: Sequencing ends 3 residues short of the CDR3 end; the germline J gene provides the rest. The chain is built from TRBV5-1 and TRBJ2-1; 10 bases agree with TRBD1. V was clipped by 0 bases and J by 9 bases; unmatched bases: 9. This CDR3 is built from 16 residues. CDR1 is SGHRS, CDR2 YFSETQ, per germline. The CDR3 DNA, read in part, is TGCGCCAGCAGCTTGGGCCCCCGGGACAGGGGTAGTGAG. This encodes CASSLGPRDRGSE. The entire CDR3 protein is CASSLGPRDRGSEQFF.

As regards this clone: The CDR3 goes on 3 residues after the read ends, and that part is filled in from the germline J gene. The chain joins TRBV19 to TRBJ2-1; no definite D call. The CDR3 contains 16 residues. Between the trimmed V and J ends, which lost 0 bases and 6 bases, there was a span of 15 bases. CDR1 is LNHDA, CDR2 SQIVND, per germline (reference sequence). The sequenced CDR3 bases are TGTGCCAGTAGTATAGAGGGCACCTCCTGGGCCAATGAG. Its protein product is CASSIEGTSWANE. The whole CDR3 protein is CASSIEGTSWANEQFF.

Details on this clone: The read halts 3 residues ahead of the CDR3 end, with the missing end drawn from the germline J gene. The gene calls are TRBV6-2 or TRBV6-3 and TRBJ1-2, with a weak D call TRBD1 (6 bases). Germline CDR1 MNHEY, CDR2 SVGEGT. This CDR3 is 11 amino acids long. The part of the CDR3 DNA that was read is TGTGCCAGCGGGGGGGCCGGCGGG. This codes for CASGGAGG. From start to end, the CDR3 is CASGGAGGYTF.

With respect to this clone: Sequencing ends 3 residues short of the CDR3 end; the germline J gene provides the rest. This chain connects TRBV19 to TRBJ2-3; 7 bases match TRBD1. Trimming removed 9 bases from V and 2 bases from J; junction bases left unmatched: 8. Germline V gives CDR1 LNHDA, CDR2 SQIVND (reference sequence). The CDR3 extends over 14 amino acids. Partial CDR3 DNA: TGTGCCAGCCGTCGACAGGGAGTCACAGATACG. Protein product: CASRRQGVTDT. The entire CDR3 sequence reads CASRRQGVTDTQYF.

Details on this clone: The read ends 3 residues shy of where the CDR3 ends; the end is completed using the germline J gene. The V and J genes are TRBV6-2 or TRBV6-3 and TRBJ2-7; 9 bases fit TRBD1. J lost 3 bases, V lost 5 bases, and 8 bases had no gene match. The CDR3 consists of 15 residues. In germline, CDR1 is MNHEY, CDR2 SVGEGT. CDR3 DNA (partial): TGTGCCAGCAGTCTCCCGGGACAGGGTAGCTACGAG. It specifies CASSLPGQGSYE. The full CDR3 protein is CASSLPGQGSYEQYF.

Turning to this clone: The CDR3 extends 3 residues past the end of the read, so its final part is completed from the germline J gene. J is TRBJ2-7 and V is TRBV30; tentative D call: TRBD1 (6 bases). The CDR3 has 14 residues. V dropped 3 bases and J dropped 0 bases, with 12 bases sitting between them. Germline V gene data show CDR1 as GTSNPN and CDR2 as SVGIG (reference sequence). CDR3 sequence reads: CAWRGAGASYEQYF. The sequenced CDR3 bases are TGTGCCTGGAGGGGAGCAGGGGCCTCCTACGAG.

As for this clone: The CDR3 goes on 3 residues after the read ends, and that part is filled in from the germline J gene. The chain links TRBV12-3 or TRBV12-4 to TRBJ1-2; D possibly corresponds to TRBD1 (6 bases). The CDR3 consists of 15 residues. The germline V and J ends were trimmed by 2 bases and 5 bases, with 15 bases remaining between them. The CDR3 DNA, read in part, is TGTGCCAGCAGTTTAAGACGACAGGCCGGGTATGGC. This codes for CASSLRRQAGYG. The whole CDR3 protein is CASSLRRQAGYGYTF.

CDR3 sequence: CASSDTPGPEQYF. CDR3 DNA, as far as it was read: TGTGCCAGCAGCGATACCCCAGGCCCCGAG. The chain employs TRBV7-2 and TRBJ2-7; no clear D. Read sequence stops 3 residues before the CDR3 end, and the germline J gene provides the missing end. CDR1 and CDR2 (germline): SGHTA, FQGNSA. The CDR3 consists of 13 residues. The V and J ends lost 5 bases and 6 bases respectively, with 14 bases between them.

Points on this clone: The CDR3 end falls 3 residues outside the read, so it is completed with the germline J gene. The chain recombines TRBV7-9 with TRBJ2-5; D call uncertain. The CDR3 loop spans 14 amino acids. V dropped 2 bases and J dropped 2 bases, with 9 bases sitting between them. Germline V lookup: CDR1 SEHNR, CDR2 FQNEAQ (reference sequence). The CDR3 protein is CASSLWHEQETQYF. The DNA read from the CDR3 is TGTGCCAGCAGCTTATGGCACGAACAAGAGACC.

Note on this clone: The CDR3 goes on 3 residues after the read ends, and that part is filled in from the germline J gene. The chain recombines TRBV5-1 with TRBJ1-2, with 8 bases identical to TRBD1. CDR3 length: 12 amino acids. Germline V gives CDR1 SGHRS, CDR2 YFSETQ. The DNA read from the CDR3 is TGCGCCAGCAGGACAGGGGAGCGGGGC. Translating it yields CASRTGERG. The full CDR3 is CASRTGERGYTF.

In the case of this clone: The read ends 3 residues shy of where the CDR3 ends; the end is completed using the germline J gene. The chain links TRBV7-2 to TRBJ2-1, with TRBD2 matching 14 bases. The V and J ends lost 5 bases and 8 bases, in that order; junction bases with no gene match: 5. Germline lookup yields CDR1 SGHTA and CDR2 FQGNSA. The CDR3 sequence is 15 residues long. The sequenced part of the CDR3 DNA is TGTGCCAGCAGCCTCGGGACTAGCGGGAGCGATGAG. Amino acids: CASSLGTSGSDE. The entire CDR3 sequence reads CASSLGTSGSDEQFF. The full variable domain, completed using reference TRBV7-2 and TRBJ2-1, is GAGVSQSPSNKVTEKGKDVELRCDPISGHTALYWYRQSLGQGLEFLIYFQGNSAPDKSGLPSDRFSAERTGGSVSTLTIQRTQQEDSAVYLCASSLGTSGSDEQFFGPGTRLTVL.

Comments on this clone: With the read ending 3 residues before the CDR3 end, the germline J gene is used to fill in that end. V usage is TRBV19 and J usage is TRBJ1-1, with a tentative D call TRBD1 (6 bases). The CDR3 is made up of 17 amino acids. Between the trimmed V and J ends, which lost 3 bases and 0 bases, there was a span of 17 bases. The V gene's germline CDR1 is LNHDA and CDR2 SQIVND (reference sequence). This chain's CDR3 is CASSMDSLDSMNTEAFF. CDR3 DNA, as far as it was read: TGTGCCAGTAGTATGGACTCTCTGGACAGCATGAACACTGAA.

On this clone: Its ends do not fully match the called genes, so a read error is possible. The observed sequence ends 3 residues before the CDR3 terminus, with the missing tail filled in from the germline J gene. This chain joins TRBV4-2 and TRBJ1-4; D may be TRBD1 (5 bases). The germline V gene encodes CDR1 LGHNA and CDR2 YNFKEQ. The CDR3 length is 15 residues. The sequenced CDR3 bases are TGCGCCAGCAGCCAACTCAGGGCCGTCGATGAAAAA. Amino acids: CASSQLRAVDEK. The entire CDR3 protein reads CASSQLRAVDEKLFF.

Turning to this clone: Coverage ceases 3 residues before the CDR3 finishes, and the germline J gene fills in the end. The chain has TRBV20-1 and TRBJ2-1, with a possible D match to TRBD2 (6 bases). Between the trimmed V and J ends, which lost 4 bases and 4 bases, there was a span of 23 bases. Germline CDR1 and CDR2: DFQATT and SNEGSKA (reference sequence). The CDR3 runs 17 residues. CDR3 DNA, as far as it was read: TGCAGTGCTACGAGCCTCCTAGCGCTGTTCCCTTACAATGAG. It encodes CSATSLLALFPYNE. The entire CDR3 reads CSATSLLALFPYNEQFF.

This CDR3 is CASSYGQGVGQPQHF. The part of the CDR3 DNA that was read is TGTGCCAGTAGTTATGGACAGGGGGTGGGGCAGCCC. The J gene is TRBJ1-5, the V gene TRBV19, with 10 positions matching TRBD1. Coverage ceases 3 residues before the CDR3 finishes, and the germline J gene fills in the end. Germline V gives CDR1 LNHDA, CDR2 SQIVND (reference sequence). The V and J ends lost 5 bases and 7 bases, in that order; junction bases with no gene match: 8. The CDR3 is 15 residues long.

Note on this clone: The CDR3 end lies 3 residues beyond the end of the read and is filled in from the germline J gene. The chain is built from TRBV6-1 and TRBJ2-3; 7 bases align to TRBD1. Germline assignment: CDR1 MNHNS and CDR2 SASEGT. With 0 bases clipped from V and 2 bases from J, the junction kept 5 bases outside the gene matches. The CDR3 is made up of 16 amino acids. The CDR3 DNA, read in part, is TGTGCCAGCAGTGAAGCCCGGGACAGTTTCACAGATACG. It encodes CASSEARDSFTDT. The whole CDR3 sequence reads CASSEARDSFTDTQYF.

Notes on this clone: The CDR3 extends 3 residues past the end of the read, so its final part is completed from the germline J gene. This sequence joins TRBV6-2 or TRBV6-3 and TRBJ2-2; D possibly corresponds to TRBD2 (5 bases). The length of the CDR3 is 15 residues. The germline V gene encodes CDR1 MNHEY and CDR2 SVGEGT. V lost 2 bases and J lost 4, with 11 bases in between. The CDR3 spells CASSYGASSTGELFF. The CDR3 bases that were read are TGTGCCAGCAGTTACGGAGCTAGCAGCACCGGGGAG.

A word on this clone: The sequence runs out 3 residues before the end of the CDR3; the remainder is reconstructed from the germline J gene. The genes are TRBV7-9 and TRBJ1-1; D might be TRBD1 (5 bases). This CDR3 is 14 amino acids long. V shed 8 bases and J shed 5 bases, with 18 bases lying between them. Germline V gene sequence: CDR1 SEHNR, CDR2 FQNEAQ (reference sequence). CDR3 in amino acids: CASSQFRVGTEAFF. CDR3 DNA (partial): TGTGCCAGCTCTCAATTCAGGGTAGGGACTGAA.

The part of the CDR3 DNA that was read is TGTGCCAGCAGCTACTTAGGGTTTAGCACAGATACG. Translation gives CASSYLGFSTDT. The whole CDR3 sequence reads CASSYLGFSTDTQYF. The chain employs TRBV7-9 and TRBJ2-3; D unclear. The sequenced fragment ends 3 residues before the CDR3 boundary, so the rest is inferred from the germline J gene. Deletions cut 4 bases from V and 0 bases from J, with 11 bases between. This CDR3 spans 15 amino acids. Germline assignment: CDR1 SEHNR and CDR2 FQNEAQ (reference sequence).

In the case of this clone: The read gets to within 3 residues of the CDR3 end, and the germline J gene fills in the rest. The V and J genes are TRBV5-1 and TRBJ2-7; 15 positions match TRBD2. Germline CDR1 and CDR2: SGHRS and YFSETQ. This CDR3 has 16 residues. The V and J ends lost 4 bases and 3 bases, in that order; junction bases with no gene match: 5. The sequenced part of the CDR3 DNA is TGCGCCAGCAGCGAAGGACTAGCGGGAGGGCTCTACGAG. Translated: CASSEGLAGGLYE. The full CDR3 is CASSEGLAGGLYEQYF.

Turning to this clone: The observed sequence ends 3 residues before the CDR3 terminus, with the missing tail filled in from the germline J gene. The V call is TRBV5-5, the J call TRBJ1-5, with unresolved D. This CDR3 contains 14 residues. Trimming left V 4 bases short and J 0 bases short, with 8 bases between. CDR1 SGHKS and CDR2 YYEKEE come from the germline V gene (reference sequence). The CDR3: CASSIYYSNQPQHF. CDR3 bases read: TGTGCCAGCAGCATCTACTATAGCAATCAGCCC.

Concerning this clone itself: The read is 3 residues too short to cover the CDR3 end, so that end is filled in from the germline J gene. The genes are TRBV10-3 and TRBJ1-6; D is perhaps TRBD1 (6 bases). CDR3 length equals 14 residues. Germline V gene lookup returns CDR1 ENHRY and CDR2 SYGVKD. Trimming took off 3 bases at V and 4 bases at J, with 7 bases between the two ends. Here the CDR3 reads CAISDGQYNSPLHF. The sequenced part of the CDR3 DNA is TGTGCCATCAGTGACGGACAGTATAATTCACCC.

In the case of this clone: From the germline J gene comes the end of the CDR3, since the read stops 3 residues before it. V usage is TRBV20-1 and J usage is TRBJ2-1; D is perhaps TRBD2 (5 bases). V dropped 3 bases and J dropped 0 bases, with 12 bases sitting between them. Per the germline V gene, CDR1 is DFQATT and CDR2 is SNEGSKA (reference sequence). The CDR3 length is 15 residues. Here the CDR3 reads CSASPTTSSYNEQFF. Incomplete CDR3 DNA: TGCAGTGCTAGCCCGACTACTAGCTCCTACAATGAG.

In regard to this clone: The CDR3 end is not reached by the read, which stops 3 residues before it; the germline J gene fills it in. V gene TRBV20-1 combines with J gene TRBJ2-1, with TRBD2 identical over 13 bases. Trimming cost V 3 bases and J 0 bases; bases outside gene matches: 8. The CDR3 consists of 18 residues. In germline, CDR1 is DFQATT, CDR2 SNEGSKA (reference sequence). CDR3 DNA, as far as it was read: TGCAGTGCTAGGCGGACTAGCGGGAGAGGGGGCTCCTACAATGAG. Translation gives CSARRTSGRGGSYNE. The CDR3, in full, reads CSARRTSGRGGSYNEQFF.